This T cell receptor beta chain was observed in a study of CD8+ T cells in alopecia areata. General study findings and limits: Scalp repertoires also include resident alphabeta T cells from normal skin. Normal scalp had lower clonality than lesional scalp, with alopecia totalis/universalis lesions showing this most strongly. Between patients, shared TCR sequences were less clear than in mice. This was possibly due in part to HLA diversity in the patient population.

Sorting of CD4+ and CD8+ T cells was performed on PBMCs. With 5 bases removed from V and 2 bases from J, the gap between germline ends came to 13 bases. The CDR3 has 15 amino acids. Germline V CDR1 and CDR2: MNHEY, SVGAGI. Comments on this clone: Its antigen is not identified.

Reverse transcribed after extraction, RNA yielded cDNA as the sequencing template. The table came from immunoSEQ multiplex PCR; TCRdb's copy has only in-frame clones and leaves some out. This sample has around 150,000 clones, with roughly 58% found just once. Sequenced: CD8+ T cells sorted from blood. The chain joins TRBV6-5 to TRBJ2-1; TRBD1 is a possible D gene (6 bases). The clonotype comes from a human donor in good health. This CDR3 is CASSLDRSPYNEQFF. CDR3 in DNA: TGTGCCAGCAGTCTAGACAGGTCCCCCTACAATGAGCAGTTCTTC.